Listed here are 28 T cell receptor beta chains from one sample, sequenced in a study of blood T cell repertoires in COVID-19. The repertoire was sequenced with immunoSEQ multiplex PCR; TCRdb's copy has only in-frame clones and lacks some. In the table there are approximately 230,000 clones, 90% to 95% of which are singletons. Sequencing was performed on PBMCs or T cells enriched from blood (not recorded which). The receptor source for this set is a young woman who had recovered from COVID-19.

The CDR3 nucleotides are TGTGCCAGCAGCTTTTCCCCTACTGGGGAGCTGTTTTTT. It encodes CASSFSPTGELFF. The J gene is TRBJ2-2, the V gene TRBV5-5; D is ambiguous. This CDR3 comprises 13 residues. V was shortened by 2 bases and J by 8 bases, with 10 bases between the two germline ends. Germline-derived CDR1 and CDR2 are SGHKS and YYEKEE (reference sequence). Full variable domain (rest looked up from reference TRBV5-5 and TRBJ2-2): DAGVTQSPTHLIKTRGQQVTLRCSPISGHKSVSWYQQVLGQGPQFIFQYYEKEERGRGNFPDRFSARQFPNYSSELNVNALLLGDSALYLCASSFSPTGELFFGEGSRLTVL.

The chain is built from TRBV7-3 and TRBJ2-3; TRBD2 matches at 7 bases. The CDR3 covers 14 residues. Germline values: CDR1 SGHTA, CDR2 FQGTGA. Unmatched junction bases numbered 8, after V lost 5 bases and J lost 6 bases. DNA for the CDR3: TGTGCCAGCAGCCTGGGGGGAGGGTTGGATACGCAGTATTTT. Amino acids: CASSLGGGLDTQYF.

This clone occurred once. The CDR3 is CASSGASGRGELFF. The DNA of the CDR3 is TGTGCCAGCAGCGGGGCTAGCGGGAGGGGGGAGCTGTTTTTT. V is TRBV2 and J is TRBJ2-2; TRBD2 matches 11 bases. The CDR3 has 14 amino acids. V lost 6 bases and J lost 8; bases outside the gene matches: 5. Per the germline V gene, CDR1 is SNHLY and CDR2 is FYNNEI.

The chain employs TRBV18 and TRBJ2-7, with TRBD1 matching over 7 bases. CDR1 is KGHSH, CDR2 LQKENI, per germline. The CDR3 is 14 amino acids. Losses at the gene ends were 5 bases for V and 0 bases for J; bases not matched to a gene: 4. CDR3 bases: TGTGCCAGCTCATCGGACAGGAACTCCTACGAGCAGTACTTC. Amino acids: CASSSDRNSYEQYF.

CDR3 nucleotides: TGTGCCAGCTCGCTCGGGGGGAACACTGAAGCTTTCTTT. The encoded protein is CASSLGGNTEAFF. This chain uses TRBV12-3 or TRBV12-4 with TRBJ1-1; possible D gene TRBD1, 5 bases. The CDR3 loop spans 13 amino acids. The ends were cut back, 8 bases at V and 1 base at J, with 11 bases in the middle.

The chain recombines TRBV10-3 with TRBJ1-1, with a weak D call TRBD1 (5 bases). Germline assignment: CDR1 ENHRY and CDR2 SYGVKD. The V and J ends lost 3 bases and 2 bases respectively, with 13 bases between them. This CDR3 comprises 15 residues. The DNA of the CDR3 is TGTGCCATCAGTGACCAGATGACAGCAAACACTGAAGCTTTCTTT. Protein sequence: CAISDQMTANTEAFF.

CDR3 sequence reads: CAIRASGTSGSLSYEQYF. DNA for the CDR3: TGTGCCATCAGGGCAAGCGGGACTAGCGGGTCTTTATCCTACGAGCAGTACTTC. The V call is TRBV10-3, the J call TRBJ2-7; 12 bases are a match to TRBD2. Looked up from germline, CDR1 is ENHRY and CDR2 is SYGVKD. The CDR3 consists of 18 residues. The V and J ends lost 6 bases and 1 base, in that order; junction bases with no gene match: 13.

The V and J genes are TRBV28 and TRBJ2-3; D is possibly TRBD2 (5 bases). V lost 6 bases and J lost 0, with 19 bases in between. The germline gives CDR1 MDHEN, CDR2 SYDVKM. CDR3 length: 17 amino acids. The CDR3 spells CASSRRTFRMSTDTQYF. In DNA form, the CDR3 reads TGTGCCAGCAGCCGACGGACTTTTAGGATGAGCACAGATACGCAGTATTTT. The complete variable domain, with remaining parts taken from reference TRBV28 and TRBJ2-3, reads DVKVTQSSRYLVKRTGEKVFLECVQDMDHENMFWYRQDPGLGLRLIYFSYDVKMKEKGDIPEGYSVSREKKERFSLILESASTNQTSMYLCASSRRTFRMSTDTQYFGPGTRLTVL.

The count of this clone is one. The chain uses TRBV23-1 and TRBJ2-7; the D gene is possibly TRBD2 (5 bases). TRBV23-1 is an open reading frame, and its role is uncertain. This CDR3 spans 15 amino acids. Trimming took off 0 bases at V and 2 bases at J, with 11 bases between the two ends. The CDR3 DNA reads TGCGCCAGCAGTCAATCGGGAGCGGCACCCTACGAGCAGTACTTC. It codes for CASSQSGAAPYEQYF.

The chain has TRBV27 and TRBJ2-3; tentative D call: TRBD2 (6 bases). CDR1 and CDR2 from the germline V gene are MNHEY and SMNVEV (reference sequence). Deletions cut 6 bases from V and 4 bases from J, with 11 bases between. CDR3 length equals 13 residues. CDR3 sequence: CASSPTSPDTQYF. The CDR3 bases are TGTGCCAGCAGCCCGACTAGTCCAGATACGCAGTATTTT.

The chain joins TRBV29-1 to TRBJ2-2; tentatively, D is TRBD2 (5 bases). Germline values: CDR1 SQVTM, CDR2 ANQGSEA. Trimming stripped 7 bases from V and 6 bases from J, with 15 bases between. The CDR3 has 13 amino acids. The CDR3 region is CSAARGEAGELFF. The CDR3 region has the DNA TGCAGCGCGGCCCGGGGAGAAGCCGGGGAGCTGTTTTTT.

The chain carries TRBV6-4 and TRBJ2-7, with a weak D call TRBD1 (6 bases). The CDR3 is made up of 17 amino acids. Per the germline V gene, CDR1 is MRHNA and CDR2 is SNTAGT. Trimming stripped 5 bases from V and 2 bases from J, with 22 bases between. CDR3 bases: TGTGCCAGCAGTCCTAGGGGGTGGCTCGACTGTCCCTACGAGCAGTACTTC. Encoded protein: CASSPRGWLDCPYEQYF.

This chain uses TRBV9 with TRBJ2-2; 7 bases fit TRBD2. With V trimmed by 4 bases and J by 1 base, 7 bases remained unmatched. The CDR3 is 16 residues long. In germline, CDR1 is SGDLS, CDR2 YYNGEE. The CDR3 reads CASSISVAGNTGELFF. The CDR3 DNA follows: TGTGCCAGCAGCATCTCGGTAGCGGGGAACACCGGGGAGCTGTTTTTT.

This clone came up once. This chain connects TRBV2 to TRBJ2-1, with D perhaps matching TRBD2 (6 bases). The germline V gene encodes CDR1 SNHLY and CDR2 FYNNEI. Trimming took off 6 bases at V and 0 bases at J, with 12 bases between the two ends. The CDR3 has 15 residues. The CDR3 DNA reads as TGTGCCAGCAGGGGGGGACGGGGCTCCTACAATGAGCAGTTCTTC. Translating it yields CASRGGRGSYNEQFF.

The chain carries TRBV5-6 and TRBJ2-3; possible D gene TRBD1, 6 bases. Germline lookup yields CDR1 SGHDT and CDR2 YYEEEE. The CDR3 spans 13 residues. V was cut by 3 bases and J by 7 bases, with 12 bases left in between. The CDR3 nucleotides read TGTGCCAGCAGCTCGACAGGCGATTATACGCAGTATTTT. Amino acid sequence: CASSSTGDYTQYF.

J is TRBJ2-2 and V is TRBV18; possibly TRBD2 for D (6 bases). The CDR3 has 15 amino acids. Between the trimmed V and J ends, which lost 3 bases and 5 bases, there was a span of 13 bases. The germline V gene encodes CDR1 KGHSH and CDR2 LQKENI. The chain's CDR3 is CASSPITAGTGELFF. The CDR3 region has the DNA TGTGCCAGCTCACCTATCACGGCGGGGACCGGGGAGCTGTTTTTT.

The chain is built from TRBV19 and TRBJ1-1, with 7 positions matching TRBD1. The V and J ends lost 4 bases and 3 bases, in that order; junction bases with no gene match: 5. The CDR3 has 14 amino acids. Germline CDR1 and CDR2: LNHDA and SQIVND (reference sequence). Here the CDR3 DNA reads TGTGCCAGTAGTACAGAGACAGGGTACACTGAAGCTTTCTTT. Translated: CASSTETGYTEAFF.

The gene calls are TRBV5-1 and TRBJ2-1; possibly TRBD2 for D (5 bases). V dropped 6 bases and J dropped 1 base, with 14 bases sitting between them. CDR1 and CDR2 (germline): SGHRS, YFSETQ. CDR3 length: 15 amino acids. The DNA of the CDR3 is TGCGCCAGCATTGAGGGTCCGGGATCCTACAATGAGCAGTTCTTC. Translating it yields CASIEGPGSYNEQFF.

This clone appeared a single time. Other DNA sequences of this sample code for an identical CDR3. The chain is built from TRBV5-6 and TRBJ1-2; TRBD1 agrees at 8 bases. The CDR3 length is 14 residues. V gave up 0 bases and J gave up 2 bases; unmatched junction bases: 0. Germline V CDR1 and CDR2: SGHDT, YYEEEE. The CDR3: CASSLGQGNYGYTF. The CDR3 DNA reads TGTGCCAGCAGCTTGGGACAGGGGAACTATGGCTACACCTTC.

The gene calls are TRBV5-4 and TRBJ2-7, with TRBD2 identical over 8 bases. The germline gives CDR1 SGHNT, CDR2 YYREEE (reference sequence). CDR3 length: 14 residues. V dropped 4 bases and J dropped 3; count of bases not matched to a gene: 6. CDR3 protein: CASSKLADGYEQYF. CDR3 nucleotides: TGTGCCAGCAGCAAACTAGCGGATGGCTACGAGCAGTACTTC.

This clone was seen once. The chain recombines TRBV15 with TRBJ1-2; D is perhaps TRBD1 (5 bases). This CDR3 is built from 14 residues. Germline assignment: CDR1 LNHNV and CDR2 YYDKDF (reference sequence). V lost 0 bases to trimming and J lost 6 bases, with 11 bases between them. The CDR3 DNA reads TGTGCCACCAGCAGAGAATCCAGGGTAGATGGCTACACCTTC. Protein product: CATSRESRVDGYTF.

CDR3 residues: CASSFRGLPDTQYF. CDR3 nucleotide sequence: TGCGCCAGCAGCTTTAGGGGCCTCCCGGATACGCAGTATTTT. The V gene is TRBV5-1, the J gene TRBJ2-3; maybe TRBD1 (5 bases). V was cut by 2 bases and J by 6 bases, with 13 bases left in between. This CDR3 is built from 14 residues. CDR1 SGHRS and CDR2 YFSETQ come from the germline V gene.

The V gene is TRBV9, the J gene TRBJ1-6; the match to TRBD1 covers 10 bases. The V and J ends lost 4 bases and 10 bases, in that order; junction bases with no gene match: 14. The germline CDR1 and CDR2 sequences are SGDLS and YYNGEE. CDR3 size: 17 residues. CDR3 bases: TGTGCCAGCAGCCCCCGTAACCCGGACAGGGGGACCTCACCCCTCCACTTT. Residues: CASSPRNPDRGTSPLHF.

This clone was recorded only once. J is TRBJ2-7 and V is TRBV19; 10 nucleotides align to TRBD1. Germline loops: CDR1 LNHDA, CDR2 SQIVND (reference sequence). J gave up 3 bases and V 3 bases, and 2 bases lay outside the gene matches. The CDR3 loop spans 14 amino acids. The CDR3 DNA reads as TGTGCCAGTAGTATGGGGGACAGGGGCTACGAGCAGTACTTC. It codes for CASSMGDRGYEQYF.

The gene calls are TRBV3-1 (or the pseudogene TRBV3-2) and TRBJ1-6; 7 nucleotides line up with TRBD1. Trimming cost V 4 bases and J 8 bases; bases outside gene matches: 2. The CDR3 sequence is 13 residues long. Germline V gene data show CDR1 as LGHDT and CDR2 as YNNKEL (reference sequence). The CDR3 region is CASSRDSYSPLHF. In nucleotides, the CDR3 is TGTGCCAGCAGCCGGGACAGCTATTCACCCCTCCACTTT.

V gene TRBV14 combines with J gene TRBJ2-1; TRBD2 is a possible D gene (5 bases). CDR1 SGHDN and CDR2 FVKESK come from the germline V gene. This CDR3 comprises 12 residues. The V and J ends lost 4 bases and 8 bases respectively, with 9 bases between them. CDR3: CASSPDLHEQFF. CDR3 nucleotides: TGTGCCAGCAGCCCGGACTTACATGAGCAGTTCTTC.

The chain carries TRBV7-3 and TRBJ1-3, with D hard to call. CDR3 length: 15 residues. CDR1 and CDR2 from the germline V gene are SGHTA and FQGTGA. V lost 2 bases and J 0 bases, leaving 8 bases between the germline ends. The CDR3 here is CASSLSSSSGNTIYF. The CDR3 DNA reads TGTGCCAGCAGCTTATCGAGTAGCTCTGGAAACACCATATATTTT.

This clone has a single count. The rearrangement uses TRBV9 and TRBJ2-3; D remains unclear. CDR3 length: 15 residues. In germline, CDR1 is SGDLS, CDR2 YYNGEE. Trimming pared 0 bases from V and 2 bases from J, leaving 10 bases between. The CDR3 DNA reads as TGTGCCAGCAGCGTAGAGCAAGCGTTCACAGATACGCAGTATTTT. Protein sequence: CASSVEQAFTDTQYF.